A selection of T cell receptor beta chains follows, all from one sample in a study of blood T cell repertoires in COVID-19. TCRdb keeps only in-frame clones here, not all; method: immunoSEQ multiplex PCR. The table lists around 300,000 clones, more than 80% of them singletons. The specimen sequenced was peripheral blood. The source is a woman aged 30 to 39 with COVID-19, enrolled during active disease. Each CDR3 is given with its conserved first and last residue. Each record gives: J gene, D gene, clone size, V gene, CDR3 DNA, CDR3 protein. The D gene is left open where the match is weak. Clone size is given for some rows only: seen once, a few or many times, or a class if the clone is expanded.

>TRBJ1-1|TRBD1|few|TRBV18
TGTGCCAGCGCGGGACAGATGAACACTGAAGCTTTCTTT
CASAGQMNTEAFF
>TRBJ2-5|NA|NA|TRBV7-9
TGTGCCAGCAGCTTAATCGCGCGGCAAGAGACCCAGTACTTC
CASSLIARQETQYF
>TRBJ1-2|TRBD1|NA|TRBV11-2
TGTGCCAGCAGCACGGACAGGGACTATGGCTACACCTTC
CASSTDRDYGYTF
>TRBJ2-1|TRBD1|NA|TRBV29-1
TGCAGCGTTGAATTAGGGACAGGACATGAGCAGTTCTTC
CSVELGTGHEQFF
>TRBJ2-1|NA|NA|TRBV4-1
TGCGCCAGCAGCCAAGTGCGGGGGCGTGGGAATGAGCAGTTCTTC
CASSQVRGRGNEQFF
>TRBJ2-2|TRBD2|NA|TRBV2
TGTGCCAGCAGTGTAGGCCGGGAGGGCCGGAGCGGGGAGCTGTTTTTT
CASSVGREGRSGELFF
>TRBJ2-5|TRBD1|NA|TRBV24-1
TGTGCCACCAGTGATACGGGGACAGGGGGGCCTGAGACCCAGTACTTC
CATSDTGTGGPETQYF
>TRBJ2-1|TRBD1|NA|TRBV5-1
TGCGCCAGCAGCTTGGGGGGACAGGGACCATACAATGAGCAGTTCTTC
CASSLGGQGPYNEQFF
>TRBJ2-2|NA|NA|TRBV9
TGTGCCAGCAGCCGTGGGTGGGGGCCTAACACCGGGGAGCTGTTTTTT
CASSRGWGPNTGELFF
>TRBJ1-1|TRBD1|NA|TRBV6-5
TGTGCCAGCAGCCGGGGGCGAGGGGGCGCAACTGAAGCTTTCTTT
CASSRGRGGATEAFF
>TRBJ1-4|NA|NA|TRBV2
TGTGCCAGCAGTGACCGCAGGTCTAATGAAAAACTGTTTTTT
CASSDRRSNEKLFF
>TRBJ1-4|NA|NA|TRBV5-6
TGTGCCAGCAGCCCGGACGGGGGGCTTGGTGAAAAACTGTTTTTT
CASSPDGGLGEKLFF
>TRBJ1-1|NA|NA|TRBV9
TGTGCCAGCCGAGTCGAGGGTATGAACACTGAAGCTTTCTTT
CASRVEGMNTEAFF